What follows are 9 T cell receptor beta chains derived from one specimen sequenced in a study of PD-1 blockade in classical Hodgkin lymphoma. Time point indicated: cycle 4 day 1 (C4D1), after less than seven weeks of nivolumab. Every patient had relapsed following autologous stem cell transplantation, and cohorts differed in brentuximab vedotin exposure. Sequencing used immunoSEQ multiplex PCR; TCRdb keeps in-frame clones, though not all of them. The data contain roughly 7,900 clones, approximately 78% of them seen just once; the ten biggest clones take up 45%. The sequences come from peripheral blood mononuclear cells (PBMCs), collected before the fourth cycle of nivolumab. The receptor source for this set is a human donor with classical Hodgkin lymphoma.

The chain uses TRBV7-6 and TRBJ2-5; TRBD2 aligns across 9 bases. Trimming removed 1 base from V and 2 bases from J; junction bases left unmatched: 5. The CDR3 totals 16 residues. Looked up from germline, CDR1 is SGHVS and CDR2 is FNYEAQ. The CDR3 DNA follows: TGTGCCAGCAGCTTAGTTGCTAGCGGGGATCAAGAGACCCAGTACTTC. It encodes CASSLVASGDQETQYF. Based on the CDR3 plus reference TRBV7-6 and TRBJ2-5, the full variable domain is GAGVSQSPRYKVTKRGQDVALRCDPISGHVSLYWYRQALGQGPEFLTYFNYEAQQDKSGLPNDRFSAERPEGSISTLTIQRTEQRDSAMYRCASSLVASGDQETQYFGPGTRLLVL.

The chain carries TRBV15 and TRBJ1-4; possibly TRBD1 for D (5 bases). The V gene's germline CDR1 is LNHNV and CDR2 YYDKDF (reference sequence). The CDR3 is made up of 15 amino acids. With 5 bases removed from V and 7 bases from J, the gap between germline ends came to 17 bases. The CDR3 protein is CATSRDRGWGEKLFF. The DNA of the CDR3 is TGTGCCACCAGCCGGGATAGGGGATGGGGTGAAAAACTGTTTTTT.

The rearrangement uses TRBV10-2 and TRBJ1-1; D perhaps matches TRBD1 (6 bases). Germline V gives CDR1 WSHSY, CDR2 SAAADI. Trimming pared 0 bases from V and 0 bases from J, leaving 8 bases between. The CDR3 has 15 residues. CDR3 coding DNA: TGCGCCAGCAGTGAGTCCAGGGGAATGAACACTGAAGCTTTCTTT. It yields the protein CASSESRGMNTEAFF.

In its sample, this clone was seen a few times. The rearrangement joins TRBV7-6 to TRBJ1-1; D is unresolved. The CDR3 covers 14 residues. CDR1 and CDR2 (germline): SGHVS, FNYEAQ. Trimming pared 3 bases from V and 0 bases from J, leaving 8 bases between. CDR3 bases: TGTGCCAGCAGCTTGGACGGTATGAACACTGAAGCTTTCTTT. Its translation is CASSLDGMNTEAFF.

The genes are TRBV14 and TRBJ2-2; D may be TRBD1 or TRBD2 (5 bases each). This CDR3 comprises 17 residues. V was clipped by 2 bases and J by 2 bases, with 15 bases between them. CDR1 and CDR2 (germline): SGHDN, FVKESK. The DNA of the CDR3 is TGTGCCAGCAGCCAACCTATCGGGGCCACCAACACCGGGGAGCTGTTTTTT. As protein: CASSQPIGATNTGELFF.

The CDR3 coding sequence is TGTGCCAGTAGTATAGGAGGGTTGGCTGAGCAGTTCTTC. It codes for CASSIGGLAEQFF. J is TRBJ2-1 and V is TRBV19, with D possibly TRBD2 on 5 matching bases. The V gene's germline CDR1 is LNHDA and CDR2 SQIVND (reference sequence). The CDR3 sequence is 13 residues long. Trimming shortened V by 1 base and J by 9 bases, and 10 bases separated the two germline ends.

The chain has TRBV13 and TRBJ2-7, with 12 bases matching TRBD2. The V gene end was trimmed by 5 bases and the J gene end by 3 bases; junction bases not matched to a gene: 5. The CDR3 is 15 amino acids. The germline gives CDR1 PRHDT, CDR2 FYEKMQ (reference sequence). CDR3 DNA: TGTGCCAGCAGCCAAGGACTAGCGGGAAACTACGAGCAGTACTTC. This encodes CASSQGLAGNYEQYF.

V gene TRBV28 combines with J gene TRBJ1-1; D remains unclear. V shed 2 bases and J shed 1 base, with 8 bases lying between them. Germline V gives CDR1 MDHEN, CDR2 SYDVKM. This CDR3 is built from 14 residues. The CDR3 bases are TGTGCCAGCAGTTTAGTTACAGCGAACACTGAAGCTTTCTTT. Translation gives CASSLVTANTEAFF. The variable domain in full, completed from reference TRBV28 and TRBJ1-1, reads DVKVTQSSRYLVKRTGEKVFLECVQDMDHENMFWYRQDPGLGLRLIYFSYDVKMKEKGDIPEGYSVSREKKERFSLILESASTNQTSMYLCASSLVTANTEAFFGQGTRLTVV.

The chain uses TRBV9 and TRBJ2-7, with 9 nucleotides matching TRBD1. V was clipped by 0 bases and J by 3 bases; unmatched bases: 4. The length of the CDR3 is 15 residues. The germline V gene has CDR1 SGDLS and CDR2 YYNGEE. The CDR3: CASSVGGTGIYEQYF. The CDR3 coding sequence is TGTGCCAGCAGCGTAGGCGGGACAGGGATCTACGAGCAGTACTTC.